A selection of T cell receptor beta chains follows, all from one sample in a study of cytomegalovirus exposure and HLA in healthy donors. Libraries were prepared by immunoSEQ multiplex PCR; TCRdb keeps only in-frame clonotypes and omits some of them. This sample's clone table lists about 150,000 clones. The specimen was PBMCs. The source of these receptors is a woman aged 45-59 years in good health and CMV-seronegative. The CDR3 runs from the conserved cysteine through the conserved F or W. A D gene is named only where the DNA matches it firmly.

length,V,J,D,DNA,CDR3
15,TRBV19,TRBJ1-4,NA,TGTGCCAGTAGTGGATCAGGGGTGGCTAATGAAAAACTGTTTTTT,CASSGSGVANEKLFF
15,TRBV6-1,TRBJ1-5,NA,TGTGCCAGCAGTGTCGGACAGTATAGCATTCAGCCCCAGCATTTT,CASSVGQYSIQPQHF
16,TRBV5-6,TRBJ1-5,TRBD1,TGTGCCAGCAGCTATAGTACGGGACAGGTGAATCAGCCCCAGCATTTT,CASSYSTGQVNQPQHF
13,TRBV6-1,TRBJ2-7,NA,TGTGCCAGCAGTGATGGGAGCTCCTACGAGCAGTACTTC,CASSDGSSYEQYF
14,TRBV7-9,TRBJ1-1,NA,TGTGCCAGCAGCTTAGCTACTGGGAACACTGAAGCTTTCTTT,CASSLATGNTEAFF
14,TRBV5-1,TRBJ1-1,NA,TGCGCCAGCAGCCCGGACACCCTGAACACTGAAGCTTTCTTT,CASSPDTLNTEAFF
14,TRBV28,TRBJ1-4,NA,TGTGCCAGCAGTCCCCCGGGGGAAGGTGAAAAACTGTTTTTT,CASSPPGEGEKLFF
17,TRBV5-8,TRBJ1-5,NA,TGTGCCAACGCCTTCCCTGGGGCCCGGGGGTTCAATCAGCCCCAGCATTTT,CANAFPGARGFNQPQHF
15,TRBV5-4,TRBJ2-7,NA,TGTGCCAGCAGCTTGTCGGCTAGCCCTACCTACGAGCAGTACTTC,CASSLSASPTYEQYF
13,TRBV7-3,TRBJ2-5,NA,TGTGCCAGCAGCTCGGGAGTAGGAGAGACCCAGTACTTC,CASSSGVGETQYF
17,TRBV27,TRBJ2-2,TRBD2,TGTGCCAGCAGTTTATCCCTCCTAGCGGGAATCACCGGGGAGCTGTTTTTT,CASSLSLLAGITGELFF
15,TRBV28,TRBJ1-3,TRBD1,TGTGCCAGCAGTCCGCCAGGGACAGGTGGTCACACCATATATTTT,CASSPPGTGGHTIYF
16,TRBV11-2,TRBJ2-5,NA,TGTGCCAGCAGCTTAGCAGGAGCAGGGGGGTCAGAGACCCAGTACTTC,CASSLAGAGGSETQYF
17,TRBV18,TRBJ1-2,TRBD1,TGTGCCAGCTCACCACCGGTACCCCCCACAGGGGTATATGGCTACACCTTC,CASSPPVPPTGVYGYTF
13,TRBV29-1,TRBJ2-5,TRBD1,TGCAGCGTGGCCCGGGACAGGGGAGAGACCCAGTACTTC,CSVARDRGETQYF
18,TRBV4-1,TRBJ2-3,TRBD2,TGCGCCAGCAGCCTTCAATGGGGGGACTACTCTAGCACAGATACGCAGTATTTT,CASSLQWGDYSSTDTQYF
13,TRBV18,TRBJ2-5,NA,TGTGCCAGCTCCCGCGACTTACAAGAGACCCAGTACTTC,CASSRDLQETQYF
14,TRBV27,TRBJ1-2,NA,TGTGCCAGCAGTTTACAGAGAGGAGTATATGGCTACACCTTC,CASSLQRGVYGYTF
11,TRBV30,TRBJ2-1,TRBD1,TGTGCCTGGAGTAGAGACAGGGCGGTCTTCTTC,CAWSRDRAVFF
13,TRBV18,TRBJ2-3,NA,TGTGCCAGCTCACCACCGGCCACAGATACGCAGTATTTT,CASSPPATDTQYF
12,TRBV5-1,TRBJ2-7,NA,TGCGCCAGCAGTGATAGCGCCTACGAGCAGTACTTC,CASSDSAYEQYF
17,TRBV7-9,TRBJ2-4,TRBD2,TGTGCCAGCAAAAGGGCTAGCGGGAATCAAGCCAAAAACATTCAGTACTTC,CASKRASGNQAKNIQYF
16,TRBV9,TRBJ2-3,NA,TGTGCCAGCAGCGTAGAAGCGGGCCTGTACACAGATACGCAGTATTTT,CASSVEAGLYTDTQYF
13,TRBV18,TRBJ2-1,NA,TGTGCCAGCTCACCCTTGGACACATATGAGCAGTTCTTC,CASSPLDTYEQFF
12,TRBV28,TRBJ1-2,NA,TGTGCCACCCGTGACAGGAACTATGGCTACACCTTC,CATRDRNYGYTF
16,TRBV27,TRBJ1-5,NA,TGTGCCAGCAGTCGCGGGACCGCGTTCCGCAATCAGCCCCAGCATTTT,CASSRGTAFRNQPQHF
13,TRBV28,TRBJ2-5,NA,TGTGCCAGCAGTCCAGGGGTTCAAGAGACCCAGTACTTC,CASSPGVQETQYF
11,TRBV29-1,TRBJ1-1,NA,TGCAGCGTTAGCGGGGTGAGTGAAGCTTTCTTT,CSVSGVSEAFF
16,TRBV4-3,TRBJ1-3,NA,TGCGCCAGCAGCCAGTCATTTCCCCAGGGTGGGAACACCATATATTTT,CASSQSFPQGGNTIYF
11,TRBV7-2,TRBJ2-7,NA,TGTGCCAGCAGCTCCTTCTACGAGCAGTACTTC,CASSSFYEQYF
16,TRBV28,TRBJ1-4,TRBD1,TGTGCCAGCAGTTTGTATCAACAGGGGGCAAGTGAAAAACTGTTTTTT,CASSLYQQGASEKLFF
18,TRBV4-1,TRBJ2-6,TRBD2,TGCGCCAGCAGCCGGAATCTAGCGGACCTTTCTGGGGCCAACGTCCTGACTTTC,CASSRNLADLSGANVLTF
13,TRBV5-1,TRBJ2-3,TRBD1,TGCGCCAGCAGCTCGACAGGGCCAGATACGCAGTATTTT,CASSSTGPDTQYF
13,TRBV29-1,TRBJ2-7,NA,TGCAGCGTTGTTTGGGCAGGGGTAGGCGAGCAGTACTTC,CSVVWAGVGEQYF
14,TRBV9,TRBJ2-3,NA,TGTGCCAGTAGCGGGACAGGGCCCGCAGATACGCAGTATTTT,CASSGTGPADTQYF
13,TRBV30,TRBJ2-4,NA,TGTGCCTGGAGTGGACTAGCCAAAAACATTCAGTACTTC,CAWSGLAKNIQYF
15,TRBV6-1,TRBJ2-7,NA,TGTGCCAGCAGTGTACCGGGACATCGGTGGTACGAGCAGTACTTC,CASSVPGHRWYEQYF
12,TRBV29-1,TRBJ2-7,NA,TGCAGCGTTGCAGGGCCCGGAGGGGAGCAGTACTTC,CSVAGPGGEQYF
13,TRBV30,TRBJ1-2,NA,TGTGCCTGGAGTGTATCTAGTAACTATGGCTACACCTTC,CAWSVSSNYGYTF
14,TRBV29-1,TRBJ2-1,NA,TGCAGCGTTGAAGGCTTGCGGAGCGACAATGAGCAGTTCTTC,CSVEGLRSDNEQFF
14,TRBV15,TRBJ2-5,NA,TGTGCCACCAGCCTCGGGAACAGTCAAGAGACCCAGTACTTC,CATSLGNSQETQYF
13,TRBV27,TRBJ1-2,NA,TGTGCCAGCAGCTTCAGGGTTGCGAGCGGCTACACCTTC,CASSFRVASGYTF
14,TRBV19,TRBJ2-1,TRBD1,TGTGCCAGTAGTACTGGACAGGGCTACAATGAGCAGTTCTTC,CASSTGQGYNEQFF
12,TRBV7-9,TRBJ2-7,TRBD2,TGTGCGGGGGAGGGGACCTCCTACGAGCAGTACTTC,CAGEGTSYEQYF